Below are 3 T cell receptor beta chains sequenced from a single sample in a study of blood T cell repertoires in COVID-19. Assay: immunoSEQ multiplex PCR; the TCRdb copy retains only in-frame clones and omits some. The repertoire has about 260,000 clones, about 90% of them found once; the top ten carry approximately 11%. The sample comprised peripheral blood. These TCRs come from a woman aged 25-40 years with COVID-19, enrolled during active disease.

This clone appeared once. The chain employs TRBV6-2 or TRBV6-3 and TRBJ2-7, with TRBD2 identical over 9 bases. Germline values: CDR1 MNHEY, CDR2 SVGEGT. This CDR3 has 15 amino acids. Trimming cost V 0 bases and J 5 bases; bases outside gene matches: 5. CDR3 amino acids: CASSYSSLAGNEQYF. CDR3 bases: TGTGCCAGCAGTTACTCGTCCCTAGCGGGAAACGAGCAGTACTTC.

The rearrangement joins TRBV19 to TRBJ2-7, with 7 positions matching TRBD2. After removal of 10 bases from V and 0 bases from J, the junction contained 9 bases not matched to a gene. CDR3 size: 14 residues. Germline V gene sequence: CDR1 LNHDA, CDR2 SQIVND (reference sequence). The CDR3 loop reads CATSAGESSYEQYF. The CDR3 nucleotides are TGTGCCACCTCGGCGGGGGAGAGCTCCTACGAGCAGTACTTC.

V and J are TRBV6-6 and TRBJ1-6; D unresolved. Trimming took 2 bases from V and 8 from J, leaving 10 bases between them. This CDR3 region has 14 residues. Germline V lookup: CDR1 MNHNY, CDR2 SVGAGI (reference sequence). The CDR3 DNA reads TGTGCCAGCAGTTACCGGGGTTGGGATTCACCCCTCCACTTT. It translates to CASSYRGWDSPLHF.